The clone carrying this T cell receptor beta chain occurred many times. What it binds is not known. Libraries used about 19,000 to 1,100,000 sorted naive CD8 T cells and 10%, 30% or 50% RNA input. The data belong to a study of molecular identifiers for immune sequencing clone quantification. Per the germline V gene, CDR1 is SGHTA and CDR2 is FQGNSA. This CDR3 spans 16 amino acids. V lost 5 bases and J 0 bases, leaving 16 bases between the germline ends. Study-wide points: Spiked Jurkat TCR RNA equal to one cell could reportedly be picked out among some 1 million naive cells.

MiXCR, run by TCRdb on the PCR reads, gives a single entry per CDR3 protein. The table lists about 640,000 distinct CDR3 sequences, about 20% of them singletons. The sequencing sample was made of naive CD8+ T cells from blood, with Jurkat cell RNA spiked in. Stated subset: FACS-sorted CD8+CD4-CCR7+CD45RA+ naive T cells. This rearrangement joins TRBV7-2 to TRBJ2-5, with D possibly TRBD1 on 6 matching bases. This TCR was sampled from a human donor in good health. Some libraries in this study had Jurkat cell RNA spiked in. CDR3 region: CASSARDTWYQETQYF. In DNA form, the CDR3 reads TGTGCCAGCAGCGCCCGGGACACCTGGTACCAAGAGACCCAGTACTTC.